This T cell receptor beta chain appears in the sequencing data of a study of OX40 agonist ivuxolimab in advanced cancers. Produced via immunoSEQ multiplex PCR; TCRdb's table is partial and in-frame only. The table has approximately 15,000 clones, under 85% seen once; the top ten hold approximately 13%. Per the germline V gene, CDR1 is MDHEN and CDR2 is SYDVKM. Trimming cost V 6 bases and J 7 bases, with 13 bases left between them. The CDR3 runs to 13 residues. The sample was CD4+ or CD8+ T cells sorted from blood, taken in a trial of the OX40 agonist ivuxolimab. The chain is built from TRBV28 and TRBJ2-1, with D maybe TRBD1 (6 bases). This clonotype originated in an adult with an advanced solid tumor such as melanoma, head and neck, liver or kidney cancer. In DNA form, the CDR3 reads TGTGCCAGCAGGCGAATTACAGGGAATGAGCAGTTCTTC. Translated: CASRRITGNEQFF.